Below, 16 T cell receptor beta chains from the same sample are listed, as sequenced in a study of beta chain features in type 1 diabetes. What was sequenced were expressed TCRB transcripts, since all of the isolated RNA had been reverse transcribed. Measured with immunoSEQ multiplex PCR; TCRdb has only the in-frame clones, and not every one. This table holds roughly 400,000 clones, approximately 16% found once. Material for sequencing was naive CD4+ T cells from blood. The receptors stem from a woman aged 18-30 years in good health.

As concerns this clone: The same CDR3 also results from other DNA sequences found in this sample. The chain has TRBV6-5 and TRBJ2-3; D is perhaps TRBD1 (6 bases). The length of the CDR3 is 13 residues. CDR1 and CDR2 from the germline V gene are MNHEY and SVGAGI. V was trimmed by 6 bases and J by 1 base, leaving 8 bases between them. The CDR3 sequence: CASRGAGTDTQYF. The CDR3 DNA sequence: TGTGCCAGCAGGGGGGCGGGCACAGATACGCAGTATTTT.

This clone was picked up a small number of times. The chain combines TRBV30 with TRBJ2-3; the match to TRBD2 covers 8 bases. CDR1 GTSNPN and CDR2 SVGIG come from the germline V gene (reference sequence). V dropped 2 bases and J dropped 5; count of bases not matched to a gene: 9. This CDR3 is built from 15 residues. CDR3 DNA: TGTGCCTGGAGTACACACGCCCGGGGGGGAGATACGCAGTATTTT. Translated: CAWSTHARGGDTQYF.

This clone was recorded a few times. The rearrangement joins TRBV20-1 to TRBJ2-3; unclear D gene. This CDR3 comprises 11 residues. The germline CDR1 and CDR2 sequences are DFQATT and SNEGSKA (reference sequence). V was pared by 1 base and J by 10 bases, with 9 bases between. The CDR3 DNA follows: TGCAGTGCTAGAGGTGCGTGGTCGCAGTATTTT. It is translated as CSARGAWSQYF.

In its sample, this clone was seen a few times. The chain joins TRBV7-2 to TRBJ2-1, with D possibly TRBD2 on 6 matching bases. This CDR3 has 15 amino acids. The V and J ends lost 6 bases and 8 bases respectively, with 20 bases between them. Germline CDR1 and CDR2: SGHTA and FQGNSA. The CDR3 here is CASSQTRGANYEQFF. The CDR3, as DNA: TGTGCCAGCAGTCAGACTAGAGGGGCCAATTATGAGCAGTTCTTC.

The chain couples TRBV5-1 to TRBJ2-1; D is perhaps TRBD2 (5 bases). V was clipped by 2 bases and J by 0 bases, with 12 bases between them. The germline CDR1 and CDR2 sequences are SGHRS and YFSETQ. The CDR3 extends over 16 amino acids. The CDR3 bases are TGCGCCAGCAGCTTACTAGACCAAAGCTCCTACAATGAGCAGTTCTTC. The encoded protein is CASSLLDQSSYNEQFF.

This clone has a handful of counts. This chain connects TRBV4-1 to TRBJ1-5, with D perhaps TRBD1 (6 bases). This CDR3 contains 15 residues. Deletions cut 1 base from V and 3 bases from J, with 10 bases between. Germline V gene data show CDR1 as MGHRA and CDR2 as YSYEKL. The CDR3 nucleotides are TGCGCCAGCAGCCAAGTACAGGGTCTCAATCAGCCCCAGCATTTT. It codes for CASSQVQGLNQPQHF.

This clone was seen only a few times. CDR3 protein: CAWSVLVEPEQFF. The CDR3 DNA reads as TGTGCCTGGAGTGTCTTAGTTGAACCTGAGCAGTTCTTC. This chain connects TRBV30 to TRBJ2-1; D not certain. The CDR3 extends over 13 amino acids. With 0 bases removed from V and 9 bases from J, the gap between germline ends came to 12 bases. Per germline, CDR1 GTSNPN and CDR2 SVGIG (reference sequence).

The chain is built from TRBV7-2 and TRBJ2-7; TRBD1 matches at 8 bases. Germline V CDR1 and CDR2: SGHTA, FQGNSA. The J segment lost 2 bases and the V segment lost 9 bases, leaving 6 bases of the junction unmatched. The CDR3 length is 13 residues. The CDR3 sequence is CASRQGITYEQYF. In DNA, the CDR3 is TGTGCCAGTCGACAGGGGATCACCTACGAGCAGTACTTC.

This clone was counted a few times. V usage is TRBV18 and J usage is TRBJ1-5, with TRBD1 matching 7 bases. With V trimmed by 0 bases and J by 0 bases, 2 bases remained unmatched. The CDR3 runs 16 residues. Germline lookup yields CDR1 KGHSH and CDR2 LQKENI. CDR3 protein: CASSPPGQYSNQPQHF. The DNA of the CDR3 is TGTGCCAGCTCACCACCGGGACAGTATAGCAATCAGCCCCAGCATTTT.

This chain connects TRBV18 to TRBJ2-7; TRBD2 aligns across 13 bases. Germline lookup yields CDR1 KGHSH and CDR2 LQKENI. Trimming cost V 3 bases and J 4 bases; bases outside gene matches: 9. The CDR3 spans 17 residues. CDR3 coding DNA: TGTGCCAGCTCACCCAAGGCGGGACTAGCGGGACGGTACGAGCAGTACTTC. It specifies CASSPKAGLAGRYEQYF.

This chain joins TRBV27 and TRBJ2-2; TRBD2 might be the D (7 bases). V gave up 3 bases and J gave up 5 bases, with 13 bases separating them. The germline CDR1 and CDR2 sequences are MNHEY and SMNVEV (reference sequence). There are 15 residues in the CDR3. The CDR3 here is CASSFGGRYTGELFF. Written as DNA, the CDR3 is TGTGCCAGCAGTTTCGGGGGGCGGTATACCGGGGAGCTGTTTTTT.

The chain joins TRBV23-1 to TRBJ2-7, with 7 positions matching TRBD2. TRBV23-1 is noted as an ORF with a role that remains uncertain. The V segment lost 4 bases and the J segment 7 bases; nucleotides outside the gene matches: 19. This CDR3 comprises 17 residues. CDR3 sequence reads: CASSLRGSGGLAGEQYF. CDR3 nucleotides: TGCGCCAGCAGTCTTCGCGGGAGCGGTGGTCTGGCGGGAGAGCAGTACTTC.

This clone appeared a few times. The gene calls are TRBV28 and TRBJ1-4; D is ambiguous. Germline CDR1 MDHEN, CDR2 SYDVKM. V lost 5 bases, J lost 8 bases, and 3 bases lay in between. The CDR3 is made up of 10 amino acids. DNA for the CDR3: TGTGCCAGCAGTCGGGAAAAACTGTTTTTT. It is translated as CASSREKLFF.

This clone was recorded only once. The CDR3 is CASSRKQAETQYF. The CDR3 DNA follows: TGTGCCAGCAGTCGTAAACAGGCAGAGACCCAGTACTTC. The J gene is TRBJ2-5, the V gene TRBV7-2, with D possibly TRBD1 on 5 matching bases. This CDR3 spans 13 amino acids. V was cut by 6 bases and J by 4 bases, with 12 bases left in between. From germline, CDR1 is SGHTA and CDR2 FQGNSA.

The V gene is TRBV6-1, the J gene TRBJ2-5, with TRBD1 identical over 7 bases. The CDR3 extends over 14 amino acids. Per the germline V gene, CDR1 is MNHNS and CDR2 is SASEGT. Trimming at V came to 6 bases and at J to 2 bases, leaving 6 bases not matched to a gene. As DNA, the CDR3 is TGTGCCAGCAGCCGGGACAGTTTACAAGAGACCCAGTACTTC. Translating it yields CASSRDSLQETQYF.

This clone has just a few counts. The chain is built from TRBV4-3 and TRBJ1-5; D uncertain. V was shortened by 1 base and J by 6 bases, with 10 bases between the two germline ends. Germline assignment: CDR1 LGHNA and CDR2 YSLEER. This CDR3 contains 14 residues. The CDR3 sequence is CASSQGWRAQPQHF. As DNA, the CDR3 is TGCGCCAGCAGCCAAGGATGGAGGGCTCAGCCCCAGCATTTT.